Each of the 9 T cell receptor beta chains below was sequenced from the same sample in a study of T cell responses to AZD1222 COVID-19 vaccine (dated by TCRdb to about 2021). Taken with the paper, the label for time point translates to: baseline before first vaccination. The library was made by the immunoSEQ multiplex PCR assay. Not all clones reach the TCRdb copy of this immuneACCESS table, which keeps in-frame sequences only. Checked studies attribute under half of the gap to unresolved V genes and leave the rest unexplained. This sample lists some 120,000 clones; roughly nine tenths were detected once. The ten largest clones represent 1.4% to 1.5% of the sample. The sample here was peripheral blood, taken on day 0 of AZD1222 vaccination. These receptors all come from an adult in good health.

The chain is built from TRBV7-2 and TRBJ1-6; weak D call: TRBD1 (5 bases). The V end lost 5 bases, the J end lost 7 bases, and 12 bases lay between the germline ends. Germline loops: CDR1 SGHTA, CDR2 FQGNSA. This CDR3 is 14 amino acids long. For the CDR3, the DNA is TGTGCCAGCAGCCGGGGACCGATGAATTCACCCCTCCACTTT. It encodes CASSRGPMNSPLHF.

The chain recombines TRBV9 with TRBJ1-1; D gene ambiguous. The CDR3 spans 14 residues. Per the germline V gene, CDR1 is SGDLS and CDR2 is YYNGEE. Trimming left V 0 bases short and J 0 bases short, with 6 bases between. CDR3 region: CASSVDGVNTEAFF. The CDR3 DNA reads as TGTGCCAGCAGCGTAGATGGGGTGAACACTGAAGCTTTCTTT. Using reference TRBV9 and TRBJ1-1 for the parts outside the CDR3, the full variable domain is DSGVTQTPKHLITATGQRVTLRCSPRSGDLSVYWYQQSLDQGLQFLIQYYNGEERAKGNILERFSAQQFPDLHSELNLSSLELGDSALYFCASSVDGVNTEAFFGQGTRLTVV.

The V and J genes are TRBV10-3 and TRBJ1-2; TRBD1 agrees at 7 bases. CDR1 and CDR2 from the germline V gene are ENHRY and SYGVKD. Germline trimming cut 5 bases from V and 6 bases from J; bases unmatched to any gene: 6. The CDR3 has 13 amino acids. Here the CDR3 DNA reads TGTGCCATCAGTTCGACAGGGATGAATGGCTACACCTTC. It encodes CAISSTGMNGYTF.

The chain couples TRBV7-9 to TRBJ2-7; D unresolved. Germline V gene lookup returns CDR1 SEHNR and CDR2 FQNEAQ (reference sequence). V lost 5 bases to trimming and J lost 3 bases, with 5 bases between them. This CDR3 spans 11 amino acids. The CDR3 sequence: CASSMHYEQYF. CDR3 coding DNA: TGTGCCAGCAGCATGCACTACGAGCAGTACTTC.

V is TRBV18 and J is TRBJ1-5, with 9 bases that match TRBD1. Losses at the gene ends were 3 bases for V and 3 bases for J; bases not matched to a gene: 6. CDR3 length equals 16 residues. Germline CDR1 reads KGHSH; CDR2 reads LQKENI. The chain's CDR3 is CASSPTTGGINQPQHF. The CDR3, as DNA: TGTGCCAGCTCACCGACGACAGGGGGTATCAATCAGCCCCAGCATTTT. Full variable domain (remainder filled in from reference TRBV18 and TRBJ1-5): NAGVMQNPRHLVRRRGQEARLRCSPMKGHSHVYWYRQLPEEGLKFMVYLQKENIIDESGMPKERFSAEFPKEGPSILRIQQVVRGDSAAYFCASSPTTGGINQPQHFGDGTRLSIL.

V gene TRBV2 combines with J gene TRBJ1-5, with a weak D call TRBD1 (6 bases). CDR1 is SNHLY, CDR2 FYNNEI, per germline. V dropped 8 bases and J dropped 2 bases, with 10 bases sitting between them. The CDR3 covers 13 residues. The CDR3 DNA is TGTGCCAGCGTTAGACAGGGCAATCAGCCCCAGCATTTT. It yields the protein CASVRQGNQPQHF.

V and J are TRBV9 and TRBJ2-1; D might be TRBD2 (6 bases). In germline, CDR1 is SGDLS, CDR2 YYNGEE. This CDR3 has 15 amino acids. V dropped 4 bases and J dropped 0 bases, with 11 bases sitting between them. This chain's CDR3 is CASSPAGLSYNEQFF. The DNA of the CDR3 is TGTGCCAGCAGCCCAGCGGGCCTCTCCTACAATGAGCAGTTCTTC.

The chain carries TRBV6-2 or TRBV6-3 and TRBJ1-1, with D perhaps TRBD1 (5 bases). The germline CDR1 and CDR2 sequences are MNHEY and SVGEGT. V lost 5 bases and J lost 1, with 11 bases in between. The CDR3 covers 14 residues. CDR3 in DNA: TGTGCCAGCAGTCCCAGGGTAGGGAACACTGAAGCTTTCTTT. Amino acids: CASSPRVGNTEAFF.

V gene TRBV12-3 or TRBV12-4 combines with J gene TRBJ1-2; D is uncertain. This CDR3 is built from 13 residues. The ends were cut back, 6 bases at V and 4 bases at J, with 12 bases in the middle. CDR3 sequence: CASSTTDIYGYTF. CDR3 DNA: TGTGCCAGCAGCACCACCGACATCTATGGCTACACCTTC.